This TCR beta chain was identified during a study of CD8+CD57+ T cells in acquired aplastic anemia. About the research overall: The average for DNA from sorted CD4+ and CD8+ cells was about 2.9 ug.

The template used for profiling TCR beta VDJ and CDR3 was genomic DNA. Using its own MiXCR run on the reads, TCRdb lists one record per CDR3 protein. The table lists tens of thousands of distinct CDR3 sequences, 65% to 70% of them singletons, with 20% to 25% in the top ten. Germline-derived CDR1 and CDR2 are MNHEY and SVGAGI. The ends were cut back, 11 bases at V and 3 bases at J, with 11 bases in the middle. CDR3 length equals 12 residues. This clonotype was seen repeatedly, ten times or more. The rearrangement links TRBV6-5 to TRBJ1-3; a weak D match, TRBD1 (6 bases). This receptor was taken from a human donor in good health, serving as a control. The sequencing sample was made of sorted CD4+, CD8+, or CD8+CD57+ T cells (not recorded which) from PBMCs. The CDR3 DNA reads as TGTGCCTGCCGGGGGCTTGGAAACACCATATATTTT. As protein: CACRGLGNTIYF.